The next 25 T cell receptor beta chains were all read from a single sample in a study of Ad26.COV2.S vaccination and SARS-CoV-2 variants. Here immunoSEQ multiplex PCR was the method, and the copy in TCRdb shows in-frame clones only, minus some. The sample records fewer than 500,000 clones, about 91% being singletons. Treatment meaning: approximately 18 received Ad26.COV2.S at low or high dose, single or two shots; roughly five received placebo; per-sample allocation not given. Each sample was drawn 63 days after the first injection (of vaccine or placebo). Sample: peripheral blood, taken in a trial of Ad26.COV2.S vaccine versus placebo. These receptors were taken from a person between 18 and 60 years old who received the Ad26.COV2.S COVID-19 vaccine or a placebo.

The rearrangement uses TRBV2 and TRBJ1-3; D is undetermined. The CDR3 covers 12 residues. Germline CDR1 is SNHLY and CDR2 is FYNNEI. The V and J ends lost 7 bases and 3 bases respectively, with 7 bases between them. The CDR3 protein is CASISRGNTIYF. The CDR3 region has the DNA TGTGCCAGCATTTCCCGTGGAAACACCATATATTTT.

This chain uses TRBV6-2 or TRBV6-3 with TRBJ2-4; unclear D gene. V was clipped by 0 bases and J by 5 bases, with 14 bases between them. CDR1 and CDR2 from the germline V gene are MNHEY and SVGEGT. The length of the CDR3 is 16 residues. CDR3 amino acids: CASSYSTGEFENIQYF. In DNA, the CDR3 is TGTGCCAGCAGTTACTCGACGGGTGAATTTGAAAACATTCAGTACTTC.

The genes are TRBV19 and TRBJ1-3, with D uncertain. CDR1 and CDR2 from the germline V gene are LNHDA and SQIVND (reference sequence). The CDR3 covers 15 residues. V dropped 1 base and J dropped 0 bases, with 7 bases sitting between them. The CDR3 is CASSIGRLSGNTIYF. CDR3 sequence (DNA): TGTGCCAGTAGTATAGGTCGGCTCTCTGGAAACACCATATATTTT. Variable domain in full (rest from reference TRBV19 and TRBJ1-3): DGGITQSPKYLFRKEGQNVTLSCEQNLNHDAMYWYRQDPGQGLRLIYYSQIVNDFQKGDIAEGYSVSREKKESFPLTVTSAQKNPTAFYLCASSIGRLSGNTIYFGEGSWLTVV.

V gene TRBV3-1 (or the pseudogene TRBV3-2) combines with J gene TRBJ2-2; D unclear. The germline V gene encodes CDR1 LGHDT and CDR2 YNNKEL (reference sequence). This CDR3 region has 14 residues. V was trimmed by 6 bases and J by 2 bases, leaving 10 bases between them. The CDR3 DNA is TGTGCCAGCAGTAGGTCAGCTAACACCGGGGAGCTGTTTTTT. Its translation: CASSRSANTGELFF.

This chain connects TRBV28 to TRBJ2-7; unclear D gene. The CDR3 is 14 residues long. Per germline, CDR1 MDHEN and CDR2 SYDVKM. V was pared by 3 bases and J by 3 bases, with 12 bases between. The CDR3 nucleotides are TGTGCCAGCAGTTTTGATCCTAATTTCTACGAGCAGTACGTC. Translating it yields CASSFDPNFYEQYV.

V gene TRBV7-9 combines with J gene TRBJ1-5, with TRBD1 as a possible D gene (6 bases). V gave up 3 bases and J gave up 2 bases, with 8 bases separating them. From germline, CDR1 is SEHNR and CDR2 FQNEAQ (reference sequence). This CDR3 is built from 14 residues. Here the CDR3 DNA reads TGTGCCAGCAGCTTCGCAGGGGGCAATCAGCCCCAGCATTTT. Its translation is CASSFAGGNQPQHF.

The chain combines TRBV18 with TRBJ1-5; D uncertain. Trimming took 0 bases from V and 4 from J, leaving 13 bases between them. The CDR3 totals 16 residues. Per germline, CDR1 KGHSH and CDR2 LQKENI. This CDR3 is CASSPPGSTRNQPQHF. For the CDR3, the DNA is TGTGCCAGCTCACCACCGGGCAGCACAAGAAATCAGCCCCAGCATTTT.

In DNA, the CDR3 is TGTGCCACCAGCAGACAGACTAGCGGGGGGGAGCTGTTTTTT. This translates into CATSRQTSGGELFF. The chain carries TRBV15 and TRBJ2-2; 10 bases align to TRBD2. Germline V gene sequence: CDR1 LNHNV, CDR2 YYDKDF (reference sequence). The ends lost 2 bases at V and 8 bases at J; junction bases unmatched: 2. The CDR3 is 14 amino acids.

The chain has TRBV19 and TRBJ1-1; no clear D gene. The CDR3 has 15 amino acids. V lost 6 bases, J lost 1 base, and 15 bases lay in between. Germline CDR1 reads LNHDA; CDR2 reads SQIVND (reference sequence). The CDR3 loop is CASSLILVGNTEAFF. As DNA, the CDR3 is TGTGCCAGTAGCCTAATTTTGGTGGGGAACACTGAAGCTTTCTTT.

The chain uses TRBV6-5 and TRBJ2-3; D gene ambiguous. V was trimmed by 6 bases and J by 6 bases, leaving 13 bases between them. The germline V gene encodes CDR1 MNHEY and CDR2 SVGAGI. CDR3 length: 13 amino acids. As DNA, the CDR3 is TGTGCCAGCAGGACAACCATTGGGGATACGCAGTATTTT. Translation: CASRTTIGDTQYF.

The chain uses TRBV30 and TRBJ1-4; TRBD1 might be the D (5 bases). Germline CDR1 is GTSNPN and CDR2 is SVGIG (reference sequence). The CDR3 sequence is 12 residues long. The germline V and J ends were trimmed by 2 bases and 8 bases, with 9 bases remaining between them. In nucleotides, the CDR3 is TGTGCCTGGAGTCTGGGGGGGGAAAAACTGTTTTTT. It yields the protein CAWSLGGEKLFF.

The chain has TRBV28 and TRBJ2-3; 10 nucleotides align to TRBD1. The germline V gene encodes CDR1 MDHEN and CDR2 SYDVKM. Trimming at V came to 6 bases and at J to 1 base, leaving 25 bases not matched to a gene. This CDR3 comprises 22 residues. CDR3 coding DNA: TGTGCCAGCAGCCCTGGCACGTTCGACAGGGGGCGCGATGAGTGGGGCACAGATACGCAGTATTTT. This codes for CASSPGTFDRGRDEWGTDTQYF.

The rearrangement uses TRBV6-6 and TRBJ1-1; the D gene is possibly TRBD1 (5 bases). The germline V gene has CDR1 MNHNY and CDR2 SVGAGI (reference sequence). The V gene lost 0 bases and the J gene lost 4 bases, with 9 bases spanning the gap. The CDR3 covers 14 residues. CDR3 sequence: CASSYSRGGTEAFF. As DNA, the CDR3 is TGTGCCAGCAGTTACTCGAGGGGAGGCACTGAAGCTTTCTTT.

V gene TRBV6-5 combines with J gene TRBJ2-3; TRBD2 might be the D (5 bases). Germline CDR1 is MNHEY and CDR2 is SVGAGI. The CDR3 is 14 amino acids. V was pared by 6 bases and J by 2 bases, with 12 bases between. The CDR3 DNA follows: TGTGCCAGCAGGAGGGTCTCTTACACAGATACGCAGTATTTT. Translated, it gives CASRRVSYTDTQYF.

The V and J genes are TRBV6-5 and TRBJ1-1; TRBD1 matches at 11 bases. The CDR3 contains 15 residues. The V gene end was trimmed by 2 bases and the J gene end by 4 bases; junction bases not matched to a gene: 3. Germline CDR1 reads MNHEY; CDR2 reads SVGAGI. CDR3 bases: TGTGCCAGCAGTTACCCCGGGACAGGGGGCACTGAAGCTTTCTTT. Translated, it gives CASSYPGTGGTEAFF.

V is TRBV9 and J is TRBJ2-5, with a tentative D call TRBD2 (5 bases). The V gene lost 4 bases and the J gene lost 6 bases, with 16 bases spanning the gap. This CDR3 has 14 residues. Germline lookup yields CDR1 SGDLS and CDR2 YYNGEE. This CDR3 is CASSNGLMRKTQYF. For the CDR3, the DNA is TGTGCCAGCAGCAATGGACTCATGAGGAAGACCCAGTACTTC. The full variable domain, in which reference TRBV9 and TRBJ2-5 provide the parts outside the CDR3, is DSGVTQTPKHLITATGQRVTLRCSPRSGDLSVYWYQQSLDQGLQFLIQYYNGEERAKGNILERFSAQQFPDLHSELNLSSLELGDSALYFCASSNGLMRKTQYFGPGTRLLVL.

This clone is a singleton in its sample. This chain uses TRBV19 with TRBJ1-1; no clear D. The V end lost 3 bases, the J end lost 4 bases, and 18 bases lay between the germline ends. This CDR3 comprises 16 residues. Germline V gene lookup returns CDR1 LNHDA and CDR2 SQIVND (reference sequence). CDR3 sequence reads: CASSIWAPAPSTEAFF. CDR3 sequence (DNA): TGTGCCAGTAGTATCTGGGCCCCAGCTCCCAGCACTGAAGCTTTCTTT.

The V and J genes are TRBV18 and TRBJ1-1; D call uncertain. The CDR3 totals 13 residues. Germline-derived CDR1 and CDR2 are KGHSH and LQKENI. Deletions cut 3 bases from V and 3 bases from J, with 8 bases between. The DNA of the CDR3 is TGTGCCAGCTCACCGGGCGGAGACACTGAAGCTTTCTTT. Encoded protein: CASSPGGDTEAFF.

The chain recombines TRBV7-8 with TRBJ2-6; 8 nucleotides line up with TRBD1. Germline V CDR1 and CDR2: SGHVS, FQNEAQ. With 8 bases clipped from V and 5 bases from J, the junction kept 11 bases outside the gene matches. CDR3 length equals 16 residues. This chain's CDR3 is CASWARGHSRANVLTF. In DNA, the CDR3 is TGTGCCAGCTGGGCCAGGGGGCATTCGAGGGCCAACGTCCTGACTTTC.

About this clone: The germline gene is not matched at one end of the junction; a read error may be the cause. The chain employs TRBV4-3 and TRBJ2-7; D perhaps matches TRBD2 (6 bases). The germline gives CDR1 LGHNA, CDR2 YSLEER. The CDR3 contains 10 residues. CDR3 bases: TGCGCCAGCAGCCGCGGGGCGCTTGGCTTC. It specifies CASSRGALGF.

The rearrangement joins TRBV3-1 (or the pseudogene TRBV3-2) to TRBJ1-1; TRBD1 is a possible D gene (5 bases). Germline CDR1 reads LGHDT; CDR2 reads YNNKEL (reference sequence). With 4 bases removed from V and 4 bases from J, the gap between germline ends came to 7 bases. The CDR3 loop spans 12 amino acids. CDR3 loop: CASSRRGTEAFF. In nucleotides, the CDR3 is TGTGCCAGCAGCCGGAGGGGCACTGAAGCTTTCTTT.

DNA of the CDR3: TGTGCCAGCAGCTCGGGGGCAGGTGGGAGCGAGACCCAGTACTTC. Its translation is CASSSGAGGSETQYF. The rearrangement joins TRBV7-9 to TRBJ2-5; perhaps D is TRBD1 or TRBD2 (6 bases each). Trimming removed 4 bases from V and 5 bases from J, with 17 bases in between. Germline-derived CDR1 and CDR2 are SEHNR and FQNEAQ (reference sequence). The CDR3 spans 15 residues.

This chain uses TRBV28 with TRBJ2-5, with D possibly called TRBD1 or TRBD2 (5 bases each). V lost 5 bases and J lost 0, with 7 bases in between. The CDR3 runs 13 residues. CDR1 and CDR2 (germline): MDHEN, SYDVKM. The CDR3 DNA follows: TGTGCCAGCAGTCGAGGGGACCAAGAGACCCAGTACTTC. Translated: CASSRGDQETQYF.

The V and J genes are TRBV4-1 and TRBJ1-4; maybe TRBD1 (6 bases). The CDR3 length is 14 residues. Trimming removed 4 bases at V and 8 bases at J, with 14 bases between. In germline, CDR1 is MGHRA, CDR2 YSYEKL. CDR3 loop: CASSRTGQREKLFF. The CDR3 DNA reads TGCGCCAGCAGCCGCACCGGACAGAGGGAAAAACTGTTTTTT.

The chain recombines TRBV6-2 or TRBV6-3 with TRBJ2-5; weak D call: TRBD1 (6 bases). Per germline, CDR1 MNHEY and CDR2 SVGEGT. Between the trimmed V and J ends, which lost 4 bases and 2 bases, there was a span of 17 bases. The CDR3 is made up of 16 amino acids. The CDR3 sequence: CASSSLAGQPQETQYF. The DNA of the CDR3 is TGTGCCAGCAGTTCTCTTGCCGGACAGCCTCAAGAGACCCAGTACTTC.